This T cell receptor (beta chain) was identified during a study of CD8+ T cells in alopecia areata (dated by TCRdb to between 2017 and 2018). In terms of the full investigation: Treated patients were enrolled in an open-label pilot trial of oral tofacitinib, 5 to 10 mg twice daily, for moderate-to-severe alopecia areata. Patients received tofacitinib for 6 to 18 months and were then followed off drug for 6 months to check for delayed response and recurrence. To study T cell clonal expansion in alopecia areata, the researchers applied high-throughput TCRbeta sequencing to both the C3H/HeJ mouse model and human patients. On the human side, TCRbeta sequencing was run on scalp tissue and on sorted CD4+ and CD8+ peripheral blood T cells from healthy controls and from alopecia areata patients with either patchy or totalis/universalis disease. Biopsies were taken from tofacitinib-treated patients at baseline and at 4 and 24 weeks of treatment, and a later scalp biopsy was taken in several of the tofacitinib-treated patients. Scalp clonality was compared among normal scalp (n=4), patchy alopecia areata scalp (n=8), and alopecia totalis/universalis scalp (n=8). RNA was obtained with the PAXgene miRNA kit for fixed scalp, the miRNeasy kit for PBMCs, and the RNeasy kit for mouse skin. TCRbeta CDR3 regions were amplified by immunoSEQ multiplex PCR with 35 Vbeta forward and 13 Jbeta reverse primers.

The time point label for this specimen denotes: baseline before oral tofacitinib. Peripheral blood and lesional scalp punch biopsies were obtained from patients with alopecia areata. PBMCs were isolated by density centrifugation and stained for CD3, CD4 and CD8, and CD4+ and CD8+ T cells were sorted on a FACSAria. This clone was detected only a few times. What this receptor recognizes is not known. It has no much larger one-base neighbor in the sample; base qualities were not kept. Receptor libraries were prepared by the immunoSEQ multiplex PCR assay. RNA was extracted from all samples and reverse transcribed into cDNA, which served as template for TCR sequencing. First-strand cDNA was synthesized using SuperScript III with a 2:1 mix of oligo-dT and random hexamers. A synthetic immune receptor repertoire was used to gauge amplification bias, and whatever bias remained was removed computationally. Turning to the authors' computational methods: After raw reads were preprocessed to remove errors, the CDR3 was defined following IMGT conventions as running from the conserved cysteine to phenylalanine. To get clonality, Shannon entropy was normalized by log2 of the number of productive unique TCRs and the result was subtracted from 1. CD4 or CD8 identity of scalp clones was inferred by cross-referencing scalp TCRbeta sequences with sorted blood CD4 and CD8 repertoires. Sourced from immuneACCESS, this table was stored by TCRdb with only in-frame sequences that have V and J called. A share of the clones is absent; for the studies checked, an unresolved V gene accounts for under half, and the remainder has no known explanation. D and trimming were read from the DNA, whereas the V and J calls and clone size are those reported in that table. The sample table lists some 170,000 clones, less than 80% of them with a count of one. In total, the top ten clones hold over 9.5% of the sample.

V is shortened by 8 bases, J by 5 bases, and the region joining them spans 18 bases. In the germline V gene, CDR1 corresponds to SNHLY and CDR2 to FYNNEI. Counted from cysteine to phenylalanine, this CDR3 has 14 amino acids. Left in the record is the CDR3 DNA by itself, 42 bases read in frame from the first base. Here is what the overall study found, with its caveats: Unlike mouse skin, where gammadelta T cells dominate, normal human skin contains resident alphabeta T cells that get sequenced too, which complicates analysis of the scalp TCR repertoire. Lesional scalp, especially in alopecia totalis/universalis, showed higher clonality and more expanded CD8+ clones than normal scalp, suggesting antigenic drive. TCR sequences shared between patients were less clear than in mice, possibly partly because of HLA diversity in the patient population.

The sequence links TRBV2 to TRBJ1-2; TRBD1 is a possible D gene, resting on 5 matching bases. This receptor was obtained from a human donor with alopecia areata. The sequences come from CD8+ T cells sorted from blood, collected at week 0. The nucleotide sequence is TGTGCCAGCGGAGAAGGACTGGGGCAATATGGCTACACCTTC. This is translated as CASGEGLGQYGYTF.